This T cell receptor beta chain was identified during a study of cytomegalovirus exposure and HLA in healthy donors. Study in general: There were some 81 million unique TCRs (from HLA-typed donors) in an early data release. Study-wide results and caveats: Previous analysis showed most TCR beta V segments were productive about 87% or about 30% of the time. More clonal expansion characterized HLA-associated TCR beta chains than equally common others in a later analysis. Excluded were some V segments that proved indistinguishable, including TRBV6-2 and TRBV6-3.

A multiplex PCR was run with 60 Vbeta primers and 13 Jbeta primers. Method: immunoSEQ multiplex PCR; TCRdb's copy keeps in-frame clones and lacks some. The sample records about 250,000 clones, around two thirds being singletons. Concerning this clone: What it binds is unknown.

Germline-derived CDR1 and CDR2 are SGHRS and YFSETQ. Trimming cost V 6 bases and J 0 bases; bases outside gene matches: 6. This CDR3 is built from 14 residues. Sequenced input: PBMCs. The chain carries TRBV5-1 and TRBJ2-7; 7 nucleotides line up with TRBD1. The sequence came from a female donor in good health and CMV-seronegative. CDR3 nucleotide sequence: TGCGCCAGCACCACAGGGACAGCCTCCTACGAGCAGTACTTC. Residues: CASTTGTASYEQYF.